This TCR beta chain was captured by sequencing in a study of blood T cell repertoires in COVID-19. Across the study: Whether acute or convalescent, the COVID-19 samples came from the United States, Italy and Spain.

Measured with immunoSEQ multiplex PCR; TCRdb has only the in-frame clones, and not every one. The sample holds about 120,000 clones; about 80% are singletons and the top ten take over 6%. The CDR3 covers 16 residues. V was pared by 8 bases and J by 3 bases, with 11 bases of the junction left unmatched. Germline CDR1 MDHEN, CDR2 SYDVKM. The rearrangement joins TRBV28 to TRBJ2-3, with 10 bases that match TRBD1. The sequencing input was peripheral blood. The TCR originated in a man between 65 and 80 years old with active or convalescent COVID-19. The DNA of the CDR3 is TGTGCCAGCTCCGACAGGGGGCGCGAGTGGACAGATACGCAGTATTTT. Amino acids: CASSDRGREWTDTQYF.